A single sample gave rise to the 25 T cell receptor beta chains below, sequenced in a study of T cell responses to AZD1222 COVID-19 vaccine. Some clones are missing from TCRdb's copy, which holds only in-frame ones; the method was immunoSEQ multiplex PCR. In the table there are 100,000 or so clones, about 90% of which are singletons. The source was peripheral blood, collected on day 0 of AZD1222 vaccination. Receptors originate from an adult in good health.

This clone appeared a few times. The chain employs TRBV5-1 and TRBJ2-5; maybe TRBD1 (6 bases). The V gene lost 4 bases and the J gene lost 2 bases, with 6 bases spanning the gap. The CDR3 is 12 residues long. Germline CDR1 and CDR2: SGHRS and YFSETQ. CDR3 DNA sequence: TGCGCCAGCAGCAGGGGGCAAGAGACCCAGTACTTC. This gives the protein CASSRGQETQYF.

This chain joins TRBV30 and TRBJ2-1; D is perhaps TRBD2 (6 bases). Between the trimmed V and J ends, which lost 3 bases and 0 bases, there was a span of 6 bases. CDR3 length equals 13 residues. Germline CDR1 reads GTSNPN; CDR2 reads SVGIG (reference sequence). The CDR3 is CAWSGSSYNEQFF. CDR3 in DNA: TGTGCCTGGAGCGGGAGCTCCTACAATGAGCAGTTCTTC. Based on the CDR3 plus reference TRBV30 and TRBJ2-1, the full variable domain is SQTIHQWPATLVQPVGSPLSLECTVEGTSNPNLYWYRQAAGRGLQLLFYSVGIGQISSEVPQNLSASRPQDRQFILSSKKLLLSDSGFYLCAWSGSSYNEQFFGPGTRLTVL.

V is TRBV24-1 and J is TRBJ2-1; 8 positions match TRBD2. V dropped 4 bases and J dropped 2; count of bases not matched to a gene: 9. The CDR3 contains 17 residues. Germline CDR1 reads KGHDR; CDR2 reads SFDVKD. CDR3 nucleotide sequence: TGTGCCACCAGTGACCCCAAGGCGGGAGGCCCCTACAATGAGCAGTTCTTC. It is translated as CATSDPKAGGPYNEQFF.

The chain employs TRBV5-1 and TRBJ2-7; D possibly matches TRBD1 or TRBD2 (5 bases each). The CDR3 extends over 13 amino acids. V was pared by 6 bases and J by 0 bases, with 10 bases between. The germline CDR1 and CDR2 sequences are SGHRS and YFSETQ. DNA of the CDR3: TGCGCCAGCAATCGGGGCTTCTCCTACGAGCAGTACTTC. As protein: CASNRGFSYEQYF.

The chain couples TRBV5-1 to TRBJ2-1; D may be TRBD1 (5 bases). There are 14 residues in the CDR3. Germline V lookup: CDR1 SGHRS, CDR2 YFSETQ. With 1 base removed from V and 6 bases from J, the gap between germline ends came to 11 bases. DNA of the CDR3: TGCGCCAGCAGCTTGTTCGGGCAGGGCAATGAGCAGTTCTTC. Its protein product is CASSLFGQGNEQFF.

With regard to this clone: This same CDR3 is encoded by further DNA sequences in the sample. The chain links TRBV5-1 to TRBJ2-7; a possible D gene is TRBD1 (5 bases). V shed 0 bases and J shed 7 bases, with 5 bases lying between them. This CDR3 comprises 11 residues. The germline V gene has CDR1 SGHRS and CDR2 YFSETQ. The CDR3 bases are TGCGCCAGCAGCTTGGAGGGGGAGCAGTACTTC. Protein sequence: CASSLEGEQYF.

This clone was seen repeatedly, ten times or more. The chain couples TRBV2 to TRBJ2-7; TRBD2 agrees at 13 bases. The germline V gene has CDR1 SNHLY and CDR2 FYNNEI. This CDR3 is built from 17 residues. The V and J ends lost 6 bases and 0 bases, in that order; junction bases with no gene match: 8. CDR3 in amino acids: CASSHTSGRDYSYEQYF. In DNA, the CDR3 is TGTGCCAGCAGCCACACTAGCGGGAGGGACTACTCCTACGAGCAGTACTTC. The full variable domain, completed using reference TRBV2 and TRBJ2-7, is EPEVTQTPSHQVTQMGQEVILRCVPISNHLYFYWYRQILGQKVEFLVSFYNNEISEKSEIFDDQFSVERPDGSNFTLKIRSTKLEDSAMYFCASSHTSGRDYSYEQYFGPGTRLTVT.

This clone has a count of ten or more. The genes are TRBV27 and TRBJ2-7; D is uncertain. Germline V gives CDR1 MNHEY, CDR2 SMNVEV (reference sequence). CDR3 length: 14 residues. V gave up 3 bases and J gave up 1 base, with 10 bases separating them. DNA for the CDR3: TGTGCCAGCAGTTTGACCAAACTTTCCTACGAGCAGTACTTC. It is translated as CASSLTKLSYEQYF.

This clone has ten or more counts. The chain has TRBV28 and TRBJ1-4; D unclear. The CDR3 sequence is 14 residues long. V dropped 2 bases and J dropped 5 bases, with 9 bases sitting between them. The germline gives CDR1 MDHEN, CDR2 SYDVKM. The CDR3 DNA reads as TGTGCCAGCAGTTTACTTGTCCAAAATGAAAAACTGTTTTTT. Residues: CASSLLVQNEKLFF. The whole variable domain, remainder taken from reference TRBV28 and TRBJ1-4, is DVKVTQSSRYLVKRTGEKVFLECVQDMDHENMFWYRQDPGLGLRLIYFSYDVKMKEKGDIPEGYSVSREKKERFSLILESASTNQTSMYLCASSLLVQNEKLFFGSGTQLSVL.

The V gene is TRBV11-2, the J gene TRBJ2-7; TRBD1 aligns across 8 bases. There are 16 residues in the CDR3. Losses at the gene ends were 5 bases for V and 1 base for J; bases not matched to a gene: 10. Germline V lookup: CDR1 SGHAT, CDR2 FQNNGV. The CDR3 is CASSPLKRTGSYEQYF. Here the CDR3 DNA reads TGTGCCAGCAGCCCCCTGAAAAGGACAGGGTCCTACGAGCAGTACTTC.

The chain is built from TRBV7-2 and TRBJ1-5, with a tentative D call TRBD1 (6 bases). Germline CDR1 reads SGHTA; CDR2 reads FQGNSA. The V and J ends lost 1 base and 6 bases respectively, with 13 bases between them. This CDR3 region has 15 residues. The CDR3 DNA follows: TGTGCCAGCAGCTTAGGAGGGGGGGCTGGTCAGCCCCAGCATTTT. Protein sequence: CASSLGGGAGQPQHF.

V and J are TRBV5-5 and TRBJ1-5; possible D gene TRBD1, 5 bases. The germline V and J ends were trimmed by 0 bases and 3 bases, with 10 bases remaining between them. Germline CDR1 is SGHKS and CDR2 is YYEKEE (reference sequence). The length of the CDR3 is 15 residues. The CDR3 sequence: CASSLDDRANQPQHF. Here the CDR3 DNA reads TGTGCCAGCAGCTTGGATGACAGAGCCAATCAGCCCCAGCATTTT.

DNA for the CDR3: TGTGCCAGCAGGCTGACAGGGAATAGCAATCAGCCCCAGCATTTT. This gives the protein CASRLTGNSNQPQHF. This chain joins TRBV6-5 and TRBJ1-5; 7 bases are a match to TRBD1. The CDR3 runs 15 residues. V lost 6 bases and J lost 0; bases outside the gene matches: 5. Germline V CDR1 and CDR2: MNHEY, SVGAGI.

This clone has just one count. This rearrangement joins TRBV28 to TRBJ2-5; 12 nucleotides match TRBD2. The J segment lost 3 bases and the V segment lost 1 base, leaving 9 bases of the junction unmatched. CDR3 length: 18 residues. Germline V gene data show CDR1 as MDHEN and CDR2 as SYDVKM. In nucleotides, the CDR3 is TGTGCCAGCAGTTTATCTAGCGGGAGGGAGGGGAGAAAAGAGACCCAGTACTTC. It yields the protein CASSLSSGREGRKETQYF.

This clone occurred a few times. The gene calls are TRBV28 and TRBJ2-2; D is undetermined. The V end lost 6 bases, the J end lost 5 bases, and 13 bases lay between the germline ends. This CDR3 has 14 amino acids. Germline values: CDR1 MDHEN, CDR2 SYDVKM. The CDR3 sequence: CASSALAETGELFF. The CDR3 nucleotides read TGTGCCAGCAGCGCGCTGGCAGAAACCGGGGAGCTGTTTTTT.

This clone was counted a few times. This chain uses TRBV11-2 with TRBJ1-2; 8 bases are a match to TRBD1. Germline CDR1 SGHAT, CDR2 FQNNGV. This CDR3 region has 15 residues. With 4 bases clipped from V and 1 base from J, the junction kept 5 bases outside the gene matches. CDR3 DNA sequence: TGTGCCAGCAGCTACGGACAGGGACTTAACTATGGCTACACCTTC. It yields the protein CASSYGQGLNYGYTF.

The gene calls are TRBV15 and TRBJ1-1, with TRBD1 as a possible D gene (5 bases). Looked up from germline, CDR1 is LNHNV and CDR2 is YYDKDF (reference sequence). Trimming shortened V by 0 bases and J by 1 base, and 15 bases separated the two germline ends. The CDR3 covers 17 residues. CDR3 DNA sequence: TGTGCCACCAGCAGAGATGGGGGGATGACGGGGAACACTGAAGCTTTCTTT. Translation: CATSRDGGMTGNTEAFF.

The CDR3 protein is CASRGGVGQPQHF. DNA for the CDR3: TGTGCCAGCAGAGGGGGGGTCGGGCAGCCCCAGCATTTT. The chain has TRBV12-3 or TRBV12-4 and TRBJ1-5, with a weak D call TRBD1 (6 bases). Deletions cut 6 bases from V and 7 bases from J, with 13 bases between. CDR3 length: 13 residues.

V is TRBV18 and J is TRBJ1-1; D may be TRBD1 (6 bases). The germline V gene has CDR1 KGHSH and CDR2 LQKENI. V lost 2 bases and J lost 7, with 11 bases in between. This CDR3 has 13 residues. This CDR3 is CASSPGGLSEAFF. CDR3 DNA sequence: TGTGCCAGCTCACCAGGGGGCTTGAGTGAAGCTTTCTTT. Full variable domain (outside the CDR3, taken from reference TRBV18 and TRBJ1-1): NAGVMQNPRHLVRRRGQEARLRCSPMKGHSHVYWYRQLPEEGLKFMVYLQKENIIDESGMPKERFSAEFPKEGPSILRIQQVVRGDSAAYFCASSPGGLSEAFFGQGTRLTVV.

In regard to this clone: The sample contains more than one DNA sequence encoding this CDR3. CDR3 protein: CASSRTGAGNTIYF. CDR3 DNA: TGTGCCAGCAGTCGGACAGGGGCTGGAAACACCATATATTTT. The chain joins TRBV27 to TRBJ1-3; 9 nucleotides align to TRBD1. J was trimmed by 2 bases and V by 5 bases; bases with no gene match: 1. The CDR3 sequence is 14 residues long. Germline CDR1 is MNHEY and CDR2 is SMNVEV (reference sequence).

This clone was seen a single time. This chain uses TRBV10-3 with TRBJ2-6; D is ambiguous. Germline lookup yields CDR1 ENHRY and CDR2 SYGVKD. The CDR3 contains 15 residues. Trimming took 5 bases from V and 0 from J, leaving 8 bases between them. The CDR3 protein is CAISSAFSGANVLTF. DNA for the CDR3: TGTGCCATCAGTTCCGCATTCTCTGGGGCCAACGTCCTGACTTTC.

The rearrangement joins TRBV3-1 (or the pseudogene TRBV3-2) to TRBJ2-1; 7 bases agree with TRBD1. CDR3 length: 17 residues. The germline gives CDR1 LGHDT, CDR2 YNNKEL (reference sequence). V shed 1 base, J shed 0 bases, and the junction held 6 bases outside the gene matches. The CDR3 DNA reads TGTGCCAGCAGCCAAGGGGCGGACAGGAGCTCCTACAATGAGCAGTTCTTC. Translated, it gives CASSQGADRSSYNEQFF.

This clone was counted between two and nine times. The chain uses TRBV2 and TRBJ2-1; D uncertain. Germline loops: CDR1 SNHLY, CDR2 FYNNEI. V dropped 8 bases and J dropped 2 bases, with 13 bases sitting between them. The CDR3 length is 14 residues. The CDR3 coding sequence is TGTGCCAGCTCCCCTCAATACACCTACAATGAGCAGTTCTTC. Protein: CASSPQYTYNEQFF.

The genes are TRBV6-5 and TRBJ2-1; 7 nucleotides agree with TRBD1. Germline V gives CDR1 MNHEY, CDR2 SVGAGI. This CDR3 comprises 14 residues. V shed 4 bases, J shed 5 bases, and the junction held 5 bases outside the gene matches. The CDR3 here is CASSSPGQHNEQFF. CDR3 bases: TGTGCCAGCAGTTCACCGGGACAGCACAATGAGCAGTTCTTC.

The CDR3 here is CASSQGTGLTLHF. For the CDR3, the DNA is TGTGCCAGCAGCCAAGGAACAGGGCTCACCCTCCACTTT. The chain is built from TRBV3-1 (or the pseudogene TRBV3-2) and TRBJ1-6, with D perhaps TRBD1 (6 bases). CDR1 is LGHDT, CDR2 YNNKEL, per germline (reference sequence). CDR3 size: 13 residues. Trimming cost V 1 base and J 14 bases, with 12 bases left between them.